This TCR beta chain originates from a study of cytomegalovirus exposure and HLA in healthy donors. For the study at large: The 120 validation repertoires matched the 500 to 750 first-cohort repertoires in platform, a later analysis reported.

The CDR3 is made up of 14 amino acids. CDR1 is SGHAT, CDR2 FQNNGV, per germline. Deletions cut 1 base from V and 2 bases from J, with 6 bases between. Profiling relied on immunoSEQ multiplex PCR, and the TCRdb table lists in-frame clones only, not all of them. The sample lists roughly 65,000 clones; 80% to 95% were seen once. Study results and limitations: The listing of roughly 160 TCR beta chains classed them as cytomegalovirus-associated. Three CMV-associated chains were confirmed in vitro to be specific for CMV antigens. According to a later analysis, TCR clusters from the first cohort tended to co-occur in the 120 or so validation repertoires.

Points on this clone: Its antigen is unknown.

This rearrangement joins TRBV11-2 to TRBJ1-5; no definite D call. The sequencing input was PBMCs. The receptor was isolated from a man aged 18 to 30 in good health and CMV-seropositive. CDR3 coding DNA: TGTGCCAGCAGCTTAGCCTCCCGCAATCAGCCCCAGCATTTT. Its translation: CASSLASRNQPQHF.